The T cell receptor (beta chain) under discussion was sequenced for a study of control samples from healthy donors and cancer patients (TCRdb year 2020). Library preparation used the immunoSEQ multiplex PCR assay. The immuneACCESS repertoire file appears here via TCRdb, limited to in-frame rearrangements. These files lack a portion of the clones; in checked studies, under half of the deficit traces to unresolved V genes, and the cause of the others is not known. The sample data list roughly 88,000 clones, and roughly 89% of these were observed just once. The ten biggest clones cover approximately 16% of the sample. The germline V gene (reference sequence) yields LNHNV for CDR1 and YYDKDF for CDR2. The CDR3 starts with the cysteine, ends with the phenylalanine, and has 13 residues. Here the CDR3 DNA is all that survives: 39 bases in frame from base 1. V is clipped by 4 bases and J by 5 bases, and the sequence between their germline boundaries is 11 bases long.

On this clone itself: The specificity of this receptor is unknown. There are no base qualities to consult, and no much larger clone falls within one base.

Here the chain combines TRBV15 and TRBJ2-5, with the D gene uncertain. The receptor comes from a man over 45 in good health. The sample comprised blood. The CDR3 sequence is CATSTRKLETQYF. Here is the DNA: TGTGCCACCAGCACAAGGAAGCTGGAGACCCAGTACTTC.